This T cell receptor beta chain was identified in a study of blood T cell repertoires in COVID-19. Turning to the study itself: Samples taken during acute and convalescent COVID-19 were collected in the United States, Italy and Spain. Sample material is recorded as cDNA or gDNA derived from T cells, B-cell-depleted T cells, or PBMCs.

Unmatched junction bases numbered 5, after V lost 0 bases and J lost 4 bases. Germline V CDR1 and CDR2: SGHAT, FQNNGV. The CDR3 loop spans 16 amino acids. In the study's own analysis: Amplification from reference gene primers served as the basis for estimated nucleated cell counts. The repertoire was sequenced with immunoSEQ multiplex PCR; TCRdb's copy has only in-frame clones and lacks some. The DNA gave D and trimming, while V, J and clone size come from that table. Of about 250,000 clones detected, approximately 85% appear once; the ten largest clones hold 0.87%. The sample was peripheral blood. This chain uses TRBV11-2 with TRBJ2-2, with TRBD1 matching over 7 bases. The sequence was collected from a human donor with COVID-19, enrolled during active disease. The donor label of this sample is uncertain. Written as DNA, the CDR3 is TGTGCCAGCAGCTTAGAATTTCACAGGGGCACCGGGGAGCTGTTTTTT. This sequence encodes CASSLEFHRGTGELFF.